The clone carrying this T cell receptor (beta chain) was seen once. The antigen is unknown. Time point given: pre-treatment sample, taken before nivolumab and TIL therapy. Pleural nodules or supraclavicular lymph nodes made up most of the excised metastases sampled. Patients were adults with stage 4 NSCLC. The CDR3 covers 15 residues. After removal of 5 bases from V and 7 bases from J, the junction contained 7 bases not matched to a gene. CDR1 MNHEY and CDR2 SMNVEV come from the germline V gene (reference sequence). This sample stems from a study of TIL therapy for anti-PD-1-resistant metastatic lung cancer. Whole-study context: Tumors carried a median about 1.4 non-synonymous mutations per megabase.

Points from the study as a whole: Many TIL product clones were absent from baseline tumor, suggesting clonal contraction.

The immunoSEQ assay was v3. Clones were sequenced by immunoSEQ multiplex PCR, and TCRdb holds only the in-frame ones, with some missing. The data hold a few thousand clones, with around 73% observed a single time. The receptor was derived from a person aged 25-80 years with non-small cell lung cancer. Some clones in this sample may be carry-over from other donors' samples. The chain combines TRBV27 with TRBJ2-1, with 11 bases matching TRBD2. The specimen comprised tumor tissue, sampled at baseline. In nucleotides, the CDR3 is TGTGCCAGCAGTAGACTAGCGGGAAGCTGGAATGAGCAGTTCTTC. This translates into CASSRLAGSWNEQFF.